The entry below gives a single TCR beta chain sequence along with its context. One junction end disagrees with the germline gene, perhaps due to a read error. This sample's time point: newly diagnosed GD, antithyroid drugs for less than 3 months. RNA from PBMCs was the source of the TCR library. Tubes containing EDTA received about 9.4 milliliters of drawn peripheral blood. Germline CDR1 is SGHRS and CDR2 is YFSETQ. The CDR3 covers 14 residues. Investigators prepared the TCR beta libraries by applying iRepertoire HTBI primers and Arm-PCR of CDR3 regions. Using its own MiXCR run on the multiplex PCR reads, TCRdb lists one record per CDR3 protein. This sample carries around 470,000 distinct CDR3 sequences, around 13% of them seen once, and the ten largest clones take approximately 15%. This entry belongs to a study of regulatory T cells in long-lasting Graves disease. This sample also appeared in a second study, on T cells in Graves' hyperthyroidism and ophthalmopathy. That source notes: Hyperthyroidism had been newly diagnosed in patients aged 18 to 65, and its duration was under 2 months.

The material was peripheral blood mononuclear cells (PBMCs), obtained at new diagnosis, from a patient treated with antithyroid drugs. The clonotype was recovered from a woman aged 50 to 60 with Graves disease. This rearrangement joins TRBV5-1 to TRBJ2-3, with 8 nucleotides matching TRBD2. CDR3 sequence reads: CASSFSGTADTQYF. CDR3 DNA: TGTGCCAGCAGTTTTAGCGGGACTGCAGATACGCAGTATTTT.